This T cell receptor (beta chain) was sequenced for a study of shared clonotypes between healthy human individuals. The deep-level immunoSEQ assay was used. DNA at 200 ng, tens of thousands of T cell genomes, went into sorted-subset replicate PCRs. Only in-frame clones appear in the TCRdb table, and some are missing; sequencing was by immunoSEQ multiplex PCR. The table includes 2 million to 2.5 million clones, roughly 95% detected once. About this clone itself: Its antigen remains unidentified.

The investigators split CD4+ cells into a CD45RA+ naive subset and a CD45RA-negative memory subset. Study-wide findings and caveats: Among donors, the sharing of clonotypes was expected to be influenced by sequencing depth.

Trimming cost V 4 bases and J 10 bases, with 12 bases left between them. Germline V gene data show CDR1 as SGDLS and CDR2 as YYNGEE. CDR3 length: 13 residues. The sequence derives from a man between 18 and 35 years old in good health. This rearrangement joins TRBV9 to TRBJ1-6; a weak D match, TRBD1 (5 bases). The sample comprised naive CD4+ T cells sorted from blood. Sample subset: CD45RA+ positively selected. The CDR3 protein is CASSYSTGSPLHF. CDR3 nucleotide sequence: TGTGCCAGCAGCTACTCCACAGGCTCACCCCTCCACTTT.